The clone carrying this T cell receptor (beta chain) was detected only once. The V gene lost 3 bases and the J gene lost 6 bases, with 20 bases spanning the gap. The CDR3 covers 16 residues. CDR1 and CDR2 from the germline V gene are SNHLY and FYNNEI. These data originate in a study of T cells in localized non-small cell lung cancer. Using immunoSEQ multiplex PCR, the repertoire was profiled, and TCRdb retains in-frame clones only, with some absent. The sample records about 41,000 clones, about 80% being singletons. The sequenced sample was PBMCs, obtained before any cancer treatment. The chain has TRBV2 and TRBJ1-1; D possibly corresponds to TRBD1 (6 bases). The TCR was taken from a man aged 40-75 years with stage II lung adenocarcinoma. The CDR3 coding sequence is TGTGCCAGCAGTGAGGGTTTAGGGGGTTTGAGGGCTGAAGCTTTCTTT. Translating it yields CASSEGLGGLRAEAFF.